The 21 T cell receptor beta chains below were found in one sample sequenced in a study of regulatory T cells in long-lasting Graves disease. Relying on iRepertoire HTBI primers and Arm-PCR of CDR3 regions, the team built TCR beta libraries. MiXCR was run by TCRdb on the multiplex PCR reads, yielding one entry per CDR3 protein. The table shows more than 300,000 distinct CDR3 sequences, with about an eighth occurring only once. Time point meaning: newly diagnosed GD, antithyroid drugs for less than 3 months. The TCR library was made from RNA extracted from PBMCs. This sample also appeared in a second study, on T cells in Graves' hyperthyroidism and ophthalmopathy.

This specimen was peripheral blood mononuclear cells (PBMCs), taken at new diagnosis, from a patient treated with antithyroid drugs. The receptors shown here come from a woman between 18 and 29 years old with Graves disease.

This clonotype was counted at least ten times. The J gene is TRBJ2-3, the V gene TRBV7-9, with D possibly matching TRBD2 (5 bases). This CDR3 is 14 amino acids long. Trimming shortened V by 4 bases and J by 4 bases, and 12 bases separated the two germline ends. The germline V gene encodes CDR1 SEHNR and CDR2 FQNEAQ (reference sequence). The CDR3 region is CASSSGSRADTQYF. The CDR3, as DNA: TGTGCCAGCAGCTCGGGGAGCCGAGCAGATACGCAGTATTTT.

This clonotype has at least ten counts. The chain couples TRBV12-3 or TRBV12-4 to TRBJ1-3; 7 bases fit TRBD1. With 3 bases clipped from V and 7 bases from J, the junction kept 3 bases outside the gene matches. The length of the CDR3 is 13 residues. The CDR3 region is CASSLRGQNTIYF. The CDR3 nucleotides are TGTGCCAGCAGTTTGAGGGGGCAGAACACCATATATTTT.

This clonotype was picked up a small number of times. The chain couples TRBV7-3 to TRBJ2-3; D possibly corresponds to TRBD1 (5 bases). Trimming cost V 1 base and J 4 bases, with 9 bases left between them. Germline lookup yields CDR1 SGHTA and CDR2 FQGTGA. The CDR3 is made up of 14 amino acids. In nucleotides, the CDR3 is TGTGCCAGCAGCTTAATCCAGGGCCCAGATACGCAGTATTTT. This codes for CASSLIQGPDTQYF.

This clonotype was counted many times. The CDR3, as DNA: TGCAGTGCTAGAGAAGATGAGTCATCTGAGCAGTTCTTC. Translated, it gives CSAREDESSEQFF. The rearrangement uses TRBV20-1 and TRBJ2-1; D not certain. V was shortened by 0 bases and J by 9 bases, with 12 bases between the two germline ends. Per germline, CDR1 DFQATT and CDR2 SNEGSKA (reference sequence). This CDR3 has 13 amino acids.

This clonotype came up many times. V and J are TRBV7-2 and TRBJ2-1, with 11 bases aligning to TRBD2. Germline values: CDR1 SGHTA, CDR2 FQGNSA. V shed 6 bases and J 6 bases; nucleotides not matched to a gene: 1. The CDR3 is 13 residues long. The CDR3 loop reads CASRLAGANEQFF. The CDR3 DNA sequence: TGTGCCAGCAGACTAGCGGGAGCCAATGAGCAGTTCTTC.

CDR3 in amino acids: CASSLAGTSGGAVRYNEQFF. The DNA of the CDR3 is TGTGCCAGCAGCTTAGCGGGGACTAGCGGGGGGGCGGTACGGTACAATGAGCAGTTCTTC. V usage is TRBV7-6 and J usage is TRBJ2-1; 16 nucleotides line up with TRBD2. The CDR3 loop spans 20 amino acids. The junction had 9 bases not matched to a gene; V was cut back by 0 bases and J by 4 bases. Germline CDR1 reads SGHVS; CDR2 reads FNYEAQ.

This clonotype was picked up many times. This sequence joins TRBV7-6 and TRBJ2-1; D possibly matches TRBD1 or TRBD2 (6 bases each). Per the germline V gene, CDR1 is SGHVS and CDR2 is FNYEAQ. V was cut by 0 bases and J by 4 bases, with 19 bases left in between. This CDR3 is 18 amino acids long. CDR3 region: CASSLAPLGGRRYNEQFF. The CDR3 coding sequence is TGTGCCAGCAGCTTAGCCCCACTAGGGGGGCGCAGGTACAATGAGCAGTTCTTC.

This clonotype has a handful of counts. The V call is TRBV19, the J call TRBJ1-4; D possibly corresponds to TRBD1 (5 bases). The CDR3 has 14 amino acids. Germline CDR1 and CDR2: LNHDA and SQIVND (reference sequence). V was pared by 3 bases and J by 8 bases, with 13 bases between. This chain's CDR3 is CASSMPGPREKLFF. The CDR3 DNA reads TGTGCCAGTAGTATGCCGGGACCCCGGGAAAAACTGTTTTTT.

The chain links TRBV11-2 to TRBJ2-5; possible D gene TRBD1, 6 bases. Germline V CDR1 and CDR2: SGHAT, FQNNGV. Trimming removed 5 bases at V and 3 bases at J, with 16 bases between. The CDR3 sequence is 15 residues long. CDR3 residues: CASSRTGTPEETQYF. The CDR3 nucleotides read TGTGCCAGCAGCCGTACCGGGACACCTGAAGAGACCCAGTACTTC.

This clonotype appeared many times. The chain employs TRBV7-9 and TRBJ2-2; D is unclear. The CDR3 is 14 residues long. The V end lost 1 base, the J end lost 4 bases, and 7 bases lay between the germline ends. Germline V gene sequence: CDR1 SEHNR, CDR2 FQNEAQ (reference sequence). CDR3 DNA: TGTGCCAGCAGCTTAGTATGGGGCACCGGGGAGCTGTTTTTT. It translates to CASSLVWGTGELFF.

This clonotype was counted at least ten times. The chain links TRBV4-1 to TRBJ2-1, with D maybe TRBD2 (6 bases). Germline CDR1 and CDR2: MGHRA and YSYEKL. The V and J ends lost 0 bases and 6 bases respectively, with 9 bases between them. The CDR3 length is 14 residues. The CDR3 protein is CASSQEWRVNEQFF. CDR3 DNA: TGCGCCAGCAGCCAAGAGTGGAGGGTCAATGAGCAGTTCTTC.

Many counts were recorded for this clonotype. The V gene is TRBV6-2 or TRBV6-3, the J gene TRBJ2-7, with a possible D match to TRBD1 (6 bases). The germline V and J ends were trimmed by 2 bases and 0 bases, with 8 bases remaining between them. The CDR3 runs to 14 residues. The germline V gene encodes CDR1 MNHEY and CDR2 SVGEGT. CDR3 sequence reads: CASSYRGSSYEQYF. The CDR3 DNA reads as TGTGCCAGCAGTTACAGGGGGAGCTCCTACGAGCAGTACTTC.

This clonotype occurred many times. The chain uses TRBV5-6 and TRBJ1-5; a weak D match, TRBD1 (5 bases). CDR1 SGHDT and CDR2 YYEEEE come from the germline V gene. Trimming shortened V by 4 bases and J by 2 bases, and 13 bases separated the two germline ends. The CDR3 sequence is 15 residues long. For the CDR3, the DNA is TGTGCCAGCAGCACTCTCGGACAAGGCAATCAGCCCCAGCATTTT. Protein: CASSTLGQGNQPQHF.

This clonotype has a count of ten or more. This chain uses TRBV12-5 with TRBJ2-3; 8 nucleotides match TRBD1. J gave up 1 base and V 6 bases, and 6 bases lay outside the gene matches. Germline CDR1 reads LGHNT; CDR2 reads FRNRAP. The CDR3 spans 15 residues. CDR3 in DNA: TGTGCTAGTGGAAGATCGGGACAGGGCACAGATACGCAGTATTTT. It is translated as CASGRSGQGTDTQYF.

V gene TRBV30 combines with J gene TRBJ2-5; a weak D match, TRBD1 (5 bases). The CDR3 contains 13 residues. The germline V gene has CDR1 GTSNPN and CDR2 SVGIG (reference sequence). V lost 5 bases, J lost 2 bases, and 12 bases lay in between. The CDR3 DNA reads as TGTGCCTGGGGGGTTGGGGCACAAGAGACCCAGTACTTC. The encoded protein is CAWGVGAQETQYF.

This clonotype was seen repeatedly, ten times or more. The chain links TRBV7-3 to TRBJ2-1; 9 bases match TRBD1. Trimming cost V 2 bases and J 7 bases; bases outside gene matches: 3. This CDR3 comprises 14 residues. CDR1 is SGHTA, CDR2 FQGTGA, per germline. This CDR3 reads CASSLGTGRNEQFF. CDR3 coding DNA: TGTGCCAGCAGCTTAGGGACAGGGCGAAATGAGCAGTTCTTC.

In this sample, this clonotype turned up many times. The V call is TRBV20-1, the J call TRBJ2-6, with D perhaps being TRBD1 or TRBD2 (5 bases each). V lost 3 bases to trimming and J lost 2 bases, with 11 bases between them. The germline V gene has CDR1 DFQATT and CDR2 SNEGSKA (reference sequence). This CDR3 region has 15 residues. CDR3 in DNA: TGCAGTGCTAGCACCTGGGGACCTGGGGCCAACGTCCTGACTTTC. It is translated as CSASTWGPGANVLTF.

This clonotype was counted at least ten times. The rearrangement links TRBV4-1 to TRBJ2-3, with 9 bases that match TRBD1. This CDR3 region has 16 residues. The V and J ends lost 3 bases and 2 bases, in that order; junction bases with no gene match: 6. Germline CDR1 reads MGHRA; CDR2 reads YSYEKL. The CDR3 DNA reads as TGCGCCAGCAGCCAGGGTACAGGGGGCAACACAGATACGCAGTATTTT. Amino acid sequence: CASSQGTGGNTDTQYF.

This chain joins TRBV19 and TRBJ2-7; 7 nucleotides match TRBD1. V trimming: 9 bases; J trimming: 4 bases; junction bases outside the gene matches: 12. The CDR3 loop spans 14 amino acids. From germline, CDR1 is LNHDA and CDR2 SQIVND (reference sequence). CDR3 bases: TGTGCCAGGCAAGGACAGGCGAGGGAGTACGAGCAGTACGTC. Translation gives CARQGQAREYEQYV.

The table lists this clonotype with many counts. CDR3 loop: CASSAGLAGAGSYNEQFF. The CDR3 nucleotides are TGTGCCAGCAGCGCCGGACTAGCGGGAGCGGGGTCCTACAATGAGCAGTTCTTC. The V and J genes are TRBV6-1 and TRBJ2-1; 13 bases are shared with TRBD2. Unmatched junction bases numbered 9, after V lost 6 bases and J lost 1 base. Germline CDR1 MNHNS, CDR2 SASEGT. This CDR3 spans 18 amino acids.

Concerning this clonotype itself: Given a much more abundant clone one base away, this may be a read error. The chain couples TRBV5-1 to TRBJ1-6, with unresolved D. V was shortened by 7 bases and J by 10 bases, with 15 bases between the two germline ends. Germline assignment: CDR1 SGHRS and CDR2 YFSETQ. The CDR3 has 13 residues. The CDR3 is CASGEEQQSPLHF. DNA of the CDR3: TGCGCCAGCGGAGAGGAACAGCAGTCACCCCTCCACTTT.